This T cell receptor beta chain appears in the sequencing data of a study of T cell responses to AZD1222 COVID-19 vaccine. TCRdb's table, derived via immunoSEQ multiplex PCR, lists solely in-frame clones and lacks some. Seen here are over 120,000 clones, around 90% observed once, and the top ten hold 1.5% to 2%. The CDR3 consists of 14 residues. V dropped 4 bases and J dropped 4; count of bases not matched to a gene: 6. Germline assignment: CDR1 LGHNA and CDR2 YSLEER. The rearrangement uses TRBV4-3 and TRBJ1-2; 7 nucleotides agree with TRBD1. The sequencing here drew on peripheral blood, taken on day 0 of AZD1222 vaccination. The sequence came from an adult in good health. CDR3 loop: CASSLTGQPYGYTF. The CDR3 region has the DNA TGCGCCAGCAGCCTCACGGGACAGCCCTATGGCTACACCTTC.